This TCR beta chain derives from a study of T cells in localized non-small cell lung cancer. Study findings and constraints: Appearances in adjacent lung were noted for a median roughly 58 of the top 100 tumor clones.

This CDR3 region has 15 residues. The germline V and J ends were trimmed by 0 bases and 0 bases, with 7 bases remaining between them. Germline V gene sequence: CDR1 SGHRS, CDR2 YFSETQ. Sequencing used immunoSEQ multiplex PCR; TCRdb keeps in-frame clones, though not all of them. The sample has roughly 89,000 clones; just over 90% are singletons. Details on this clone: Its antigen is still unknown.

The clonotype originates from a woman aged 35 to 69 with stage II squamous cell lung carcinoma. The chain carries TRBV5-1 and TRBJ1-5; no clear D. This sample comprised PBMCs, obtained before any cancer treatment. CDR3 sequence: CASSLDGYSNQPQHF. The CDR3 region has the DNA TGCGCCAGCAGCTTGGACGGATATAGCAATCAGCCCCAGCATTTT.